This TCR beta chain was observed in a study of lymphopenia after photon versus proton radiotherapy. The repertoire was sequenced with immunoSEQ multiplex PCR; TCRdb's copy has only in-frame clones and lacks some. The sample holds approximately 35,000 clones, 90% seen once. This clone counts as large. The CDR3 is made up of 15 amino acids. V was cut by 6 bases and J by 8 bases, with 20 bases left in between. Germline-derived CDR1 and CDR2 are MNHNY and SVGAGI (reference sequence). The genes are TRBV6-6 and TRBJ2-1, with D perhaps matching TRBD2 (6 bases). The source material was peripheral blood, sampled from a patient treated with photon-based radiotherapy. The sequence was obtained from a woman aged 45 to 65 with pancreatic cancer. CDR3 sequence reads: CASSYGRLGDYEQFF. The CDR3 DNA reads TGTGCCAGCAGCTACGGACGCTTAGGGGACTATGAGCAGTTCTTC.